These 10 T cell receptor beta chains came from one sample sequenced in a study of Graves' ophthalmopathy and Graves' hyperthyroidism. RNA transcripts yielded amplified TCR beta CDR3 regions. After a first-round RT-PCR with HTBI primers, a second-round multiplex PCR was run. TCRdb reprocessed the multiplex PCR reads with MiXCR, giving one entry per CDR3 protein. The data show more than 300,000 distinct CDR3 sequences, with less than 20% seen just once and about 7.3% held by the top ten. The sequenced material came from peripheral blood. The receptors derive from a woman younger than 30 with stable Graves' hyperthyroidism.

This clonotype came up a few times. The DNA for the CDR3 is TGTGCCAGCAGCCCCGAGGAGCGGGGGTTAAATACGCAGTATTTT. Amino acids: CASSPEERGLNTQYF. V usage is TRBV6-1 and J usage is TRBJ2-3, with 8 positions matching TRBD2. Germline V lookup: CDR1 MNHNS, CDR2 SASEGT. Germline trimming cut 6 bases from V and 7 bases from J; bases unmatched to any gene: 12. The CDR3 is 15 amino acids.

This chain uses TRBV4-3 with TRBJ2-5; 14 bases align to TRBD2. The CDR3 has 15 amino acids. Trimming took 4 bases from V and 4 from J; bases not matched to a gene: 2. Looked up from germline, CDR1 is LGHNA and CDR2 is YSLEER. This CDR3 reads CASSPTSGRVETQYF. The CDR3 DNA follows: TGCGCCAGCAGCCCGACTAGCGGGAGGGTAGAGACCCAGTACTTC.

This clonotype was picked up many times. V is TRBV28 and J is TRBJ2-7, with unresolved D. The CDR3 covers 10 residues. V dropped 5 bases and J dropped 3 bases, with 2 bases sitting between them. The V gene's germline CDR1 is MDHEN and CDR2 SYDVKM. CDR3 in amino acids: CASSHYEQYF. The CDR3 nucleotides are TGTGCCAGCAGTCACTACGAGCAGTACTTC. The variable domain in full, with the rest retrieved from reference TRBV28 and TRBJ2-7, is DVKVTQSSRYLVKRTGEKVFLECVQDMDHENMFWYRQDPGLGLRLIYFSYDVKMKEKGDIPEGYSVSREKKERFSLILESASTNQTSMYLCASSHYEQYFGPGTRLTVT.

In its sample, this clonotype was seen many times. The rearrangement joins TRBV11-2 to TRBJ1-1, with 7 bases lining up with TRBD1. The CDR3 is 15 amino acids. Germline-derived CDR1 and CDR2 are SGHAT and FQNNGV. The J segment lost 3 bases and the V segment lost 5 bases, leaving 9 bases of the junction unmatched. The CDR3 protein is CASSIRQGGDTEAFF. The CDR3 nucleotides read TGTGCCAGCAGCATAAGACAGGGAGGGGACACTGAAGCTTTCTTT.

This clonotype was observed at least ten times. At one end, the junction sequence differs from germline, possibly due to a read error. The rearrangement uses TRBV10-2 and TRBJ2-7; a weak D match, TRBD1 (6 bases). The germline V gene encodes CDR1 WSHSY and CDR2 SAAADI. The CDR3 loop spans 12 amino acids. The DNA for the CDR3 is TGTGCCAGCAGCGAGACAGGCTACGAGCAGTACTTC. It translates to CASSETGYEQYF.

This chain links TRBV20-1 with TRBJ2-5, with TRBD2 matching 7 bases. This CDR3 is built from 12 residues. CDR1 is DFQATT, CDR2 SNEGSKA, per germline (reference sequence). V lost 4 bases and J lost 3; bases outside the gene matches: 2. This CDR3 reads CSAISGEETQYF. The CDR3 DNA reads TGCAGTGCTATAAGCGGGGAAGAGACCCAGTACTTC.

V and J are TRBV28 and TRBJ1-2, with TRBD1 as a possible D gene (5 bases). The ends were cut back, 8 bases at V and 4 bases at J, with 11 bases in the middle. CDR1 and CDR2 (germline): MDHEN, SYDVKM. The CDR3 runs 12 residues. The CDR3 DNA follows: TGTGCCAGCTGGGACCGCTTCTATGGCTACACCTTC. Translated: CASWDRFYGYTF.

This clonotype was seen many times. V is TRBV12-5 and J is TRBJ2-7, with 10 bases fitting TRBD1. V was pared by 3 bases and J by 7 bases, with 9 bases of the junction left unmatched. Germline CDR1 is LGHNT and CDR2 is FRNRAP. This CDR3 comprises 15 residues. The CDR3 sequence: CASGFMTGGLQEQYF. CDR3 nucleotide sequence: TGTGCTAGTGGTTTTATGACAGGGGGCCTTCAGGAGCAGTACTTC.

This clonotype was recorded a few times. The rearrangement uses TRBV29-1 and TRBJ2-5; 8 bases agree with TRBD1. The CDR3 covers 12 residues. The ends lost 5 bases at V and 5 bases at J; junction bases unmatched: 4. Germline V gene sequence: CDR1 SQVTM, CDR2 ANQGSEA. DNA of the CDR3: TGCAGCGTTCTGACAGGGGCGGAGACCCAGTACTTC. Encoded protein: CSVLTGAETQYF.

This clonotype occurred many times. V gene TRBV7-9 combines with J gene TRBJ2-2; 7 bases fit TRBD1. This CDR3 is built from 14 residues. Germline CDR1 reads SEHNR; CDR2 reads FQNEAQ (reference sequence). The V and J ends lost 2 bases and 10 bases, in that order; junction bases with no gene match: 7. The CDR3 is CASSLYRGSSELFF. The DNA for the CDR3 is TGTGCCAGCAGCTTATACAGGGGCTCCTCGGAGCTGTTTTTT.